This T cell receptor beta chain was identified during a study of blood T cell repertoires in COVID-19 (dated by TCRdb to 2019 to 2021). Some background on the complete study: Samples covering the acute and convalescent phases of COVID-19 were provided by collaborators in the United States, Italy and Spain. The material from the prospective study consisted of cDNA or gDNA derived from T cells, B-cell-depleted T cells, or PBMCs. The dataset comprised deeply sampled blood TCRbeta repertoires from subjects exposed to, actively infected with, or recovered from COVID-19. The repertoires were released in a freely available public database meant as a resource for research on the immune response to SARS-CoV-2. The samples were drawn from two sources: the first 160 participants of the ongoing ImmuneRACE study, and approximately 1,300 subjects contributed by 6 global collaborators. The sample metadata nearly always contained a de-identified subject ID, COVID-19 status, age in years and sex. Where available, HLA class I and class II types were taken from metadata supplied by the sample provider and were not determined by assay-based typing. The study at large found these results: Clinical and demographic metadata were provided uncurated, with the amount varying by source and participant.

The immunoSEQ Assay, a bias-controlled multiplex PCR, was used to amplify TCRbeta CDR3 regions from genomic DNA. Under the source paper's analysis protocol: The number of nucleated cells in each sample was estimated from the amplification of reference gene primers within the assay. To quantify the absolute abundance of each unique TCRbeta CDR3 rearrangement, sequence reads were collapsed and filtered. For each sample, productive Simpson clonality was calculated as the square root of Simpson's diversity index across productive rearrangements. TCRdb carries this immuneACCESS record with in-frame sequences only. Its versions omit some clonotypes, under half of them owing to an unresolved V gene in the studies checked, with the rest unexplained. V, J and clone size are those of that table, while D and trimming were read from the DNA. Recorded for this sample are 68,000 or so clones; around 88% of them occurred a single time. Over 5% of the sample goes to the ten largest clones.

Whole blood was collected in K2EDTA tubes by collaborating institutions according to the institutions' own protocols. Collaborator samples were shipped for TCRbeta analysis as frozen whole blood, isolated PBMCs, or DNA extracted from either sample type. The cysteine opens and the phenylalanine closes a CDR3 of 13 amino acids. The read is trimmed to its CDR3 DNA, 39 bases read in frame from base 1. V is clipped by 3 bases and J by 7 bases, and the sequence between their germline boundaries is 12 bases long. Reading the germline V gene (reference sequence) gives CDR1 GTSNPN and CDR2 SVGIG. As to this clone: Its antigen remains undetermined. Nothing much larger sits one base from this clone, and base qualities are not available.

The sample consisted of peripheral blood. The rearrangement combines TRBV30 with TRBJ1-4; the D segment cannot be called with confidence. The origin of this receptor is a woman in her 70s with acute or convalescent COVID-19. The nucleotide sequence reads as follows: TGTGCCTGGAGCTACAGCCACCTTGAAAAACTGTTTTTT. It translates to CAWSYSHLEKLFF.